This T cell receptor (beta chain) was observed in a study of blood T cell repertoires in COVID-19. The ends were cut back, 5 bases at V and 4 bases at J, with 3 bases in the middle. Germline V CDR1 and CDR2: DFQATT, SNEGSKA (reference sequence). The length of the CDR3 is 10 residues. TCRdb's table, derived via immunoSEQ multiplex PCR, lists solely in-frame clones and lacks some. Among roughly 160,000 clones listed, about 83% were seen once. The sequence came from a woman in her 70s with COVID-19, enrolled during active disease. The rearrangement joins TRBV20-1 to TRBJ2-1; D unresolved. The sequenced material came from peripheral blood. The CDR3: CSASYNEQFF. The CDR3 nucleotides are TGCAGTGCTTCTTACAATGAGCAGTTCTTC.